This TCR beta chain was sequenced in a study of blood T cell repertoires in COVID-19. Across the study: Italy, Spain and the United States were the sources of the convalescent and acute COVID-19 samples. From T cells, B-cell-depleted T cells, or PBMCs came the material, which was cDNA or gDNA.

Original processing notes: Reference gene primer amplification in the assay estimated nucleated cell counts. The data were produced by immunoSEQ multiplex PCR, yet TCRdb's version contains in-frame clones alone and is incomplete. The V and J calls and clone size were taken over from that table, and D and trimming were inferred from the DNA. The sample has approximately 220,000 clones, roughly 89% seen once. The source is a man aged 55 to 69 who had recovered from COVID-19. The sequenced sample was peripheral blood.

CDR3 sequence reads: CASTQGAFYNEQFF. The CDR3 DNA follows: TGTGCCAGCACACAGGGGGCTTTCTACAATGAGCAGTTCTTC. V and J are TRBV6-5 and TRBJ2-1; TRBD1 aligns across 9 bases. J gave up 3 bases and V 7 bases, and 4 bases lay outside the gene matches. Germline V gene sequence: CDR1 MNHEY, CDR2 SVGAGI. The CDR3 runs to 14 residues.